One sample yielded the 8 T cell receptor beta chains listed below, sequenced in a study of regulatory T cells in long-lasting Graves disease. Construction of TCR beta libraries relied on iRepertoire HTBI primers and on Arm-PCR targeting CDR3 regions. TCRdb reprocessed the multiplex PCR reads with MiXCR, giving one entry per CDR3 protein. Here the sample spans 400,000 to 500,000 distinct CDR3 sequences, about a fifth being singletons. The time point is: persistent/refractory GD, antithyroid drugs over 5 years with positive TRAb. The TCR library was made from RNA that had been extracted from PBMCs in TRIzol. The sample consisted of peripheral blood mononuclear cells (PBMCs), taken when the disease was refractory, from a patient treated with antithyroid drugs. The receptors stem from a female donor with Graves disease.

The rearrangement uses TRBV20-1 and TRBJ1-2, with D maybe TRBD1 (6 bases). Germline values: CDR1 DFQATT, CDR2 SNEGSKA (reference sequence). The CDR3 is 15 residues long. The germline V and J ends were trimmed by 4 bases and 4 bases, with 19 bases remaining between them. The CDR3, as DNA: TGCAGTGCTAATAATCCGACAGGCGCCTTCTATGGCTACACCTTC. Amino acids: CSANNPTGAFYGYTF.

Regarding this clonotype: A much larger clonotype is one base distant, so this may be a read error. The chain joins TRBV12-3 or TRBV12-4 to TRBJ1-1; D is unclear. V gave up 1 base and J gave up 6 bases, with 24 bases separating them. This CDR3 region has 18 residues. The CDR3 DNA is TGTGCCAGCAGTTTAGTTCGGCGGGCGGATCTTCGAGACCCTGAAGCTTTCTTT. It is translated as CASSLVRRADLRDPEAFF.

This clonotype was observed many times. The chain uses TRBV28 and TRBJ2-5; 7 nucleotides line up with TRBD1. CDR3 length: 15 residues. Germline assignment: CDR1 MDHEN and CDR2 SYDVKM. The V and J ends lost 4 bases and 1 base, in that order; junction bases with no gene match: 6. DNA of the CDR3: TGTGCCAGCAGTTGGGACAGAGAATTCCAAGAGACCCAGTACTTC. Its protein product is CASSWDREFQETQYF.

This clonotype was seen at least ten times. The V and J genes are TRBV11-1 and TRBJ1-4; weak D call: TRBD1 (5 bases). The CDR3 runs to 16 residues. Germline CDR1 SGHAT, CDR2 FQDESV (reference sequence). The ends were cut back, 4 bases at V and 0 bases at J, with 12 bases in the middle. The CDR3 nucleotides read TGTGCCAGCAGCTACCGGGACGGTTCAACTAATGAAAAACTGTTTTTT. Residues: CASSYRDGSTNEKLFF.

This clonotype occurred many times. V and J are TRBV20-1 and TRBJ2-7, with a tentative D call TRBD2 (5 bases). CDR3 size: 15 residues. V lost 1 base, J lost 3 bases, and 16 bases lay in between. In germline, CDR1 is DFQATT, CDR2 SNEGSKA (reference sequence). The CDR3 reads CSARGPDRGGYEQYF. The CDR3 DNA reads as TGCAGTGCTAGAGGACCGGACCGAGGAGGCTACGAGCAGTACTTC.

The sample holds a few counts of this clonotype. The CDR3 reads CASSQAVGTYGYTF. In DNA form, the CDR3 reads TGTGCCAGCAGCCAAGCGGTAGGCACCTATGGCTACACCTTC. The gene calls are TRBV3-1 and TRBJ1-2; no firm D call. The CDR3 is made up of 14 amino acids. Trimming pared 1 base from V and 4 bases from J, leaving 10 bases between. Germline V gene sequence: CDR1 LGHDT, CDR2 YNNKEL (reference sequence).

This clonotype was recorded at least ten times. This rearrangement joins TRBV20-1 to TRBJ2-5; D is unresolved. The CDR3 spans 13 residues. Trimming stripped 3 bases from V and 2 bases from J, with 10 bases between. CDR1 DFQATT and CDR2 SNEGSKA come from the germline V gene (reference sequence). CDR3 nucleotides: TGCAGTGCTAGTCCAACGGTGCAAGAGACCCAGTACTTC. It yields the protein CSASPTVQETQYF.

In its sample, this clonotype was seen once. The chain combines TRBV20-1 with TRBJ2-1, with no clear D. This CDR3 region has 11 residues. Germline-derived CDR1 and CDR2 are DFQATT and SNEGSKA (reference sequence). V was cut by 5 bases and J by 0 bases, with 2 bases left in between. Here the CDR3 DNA reads TGCAGTGCTTCCTCCTACAATGAGCAGTTCTTC. It codes for CSASSYNEQFF.